The 20 T cell receptor beta chains listed next were all sequenced from one sample in a study of beta chain features in type 1 diabetes (dated by TCRdb to 2016 to 2019). The method behind the library was the immunoSEQ multiplex PCR assay. All of the isolated RNA was reverse transcribed with the High Capacity cDNA Reverse Transcription Kit, so expressed TCRB transcripts were sequenced. The immuneACCESS repertoire file appears here via TCRdb, limited to in-frame rearrangements. These files lack a portion of the clones; in checked studies, under half of the deficit traces to unresolved V genes, and the cause of the others is not known. Recorded for this sample are hundreds of thousands of clones; 15% to 20% of them occurred a single time. About 0.025% of the sample lies in the top ten. The specimen sequenced was naive CD4+ T cells from blood. Read against the paper, the sample's cell subset or site label means: true naive CD4+ T cells. The receptors derive from a woman under 30 in good health.

Only a few counts were recorded for this clone. The chain couples TRBV6-5 to TRBJ2-7, with a tentative D call TRBD2 (6 bases). The CDR3 loop spans 13 amino acids. CDR1 and CDR2 from the germline V gene are MNHEY and SVGAGI. V was shortened by 7 bases and J by 3 bases, with 13 bases between the two germline ends. The CDR3 loop is CASIGTDYYEQYF. CDR3 sequence (DNA): TGTGCCAGCATTGGGACGGACTACTACGAGCAGTACTTC.

V usage is TRBV10-3 and J usage is TRBJ1-1, with D possibly TRBD1 on 6 matching bases. This CDR3 spans 12 amino acids. Per germline, CDR1 ENHRY and CDR2 SYGVKD. The V end was cut by 11 bases, the J end by 7 bases, with 17 bases between. In nucleotides, the CDR3 is TGTGCCGTATCTACAGGGTCTAGTGAAGCTTTCTTT. This translates into CAVSTGSSEAFF.

This rearrangement joins TRBV2 to TRBJ2-1; TRBD2 might be the D (7 bases). CDR1 is SNHLY and CDR2 is FYNNEI in the germline V gene. The V and J ends lost 7 bases and 8 bases respectively, with 24 bases between them. This CDR3 has 16 residues. The CDR3 nucleotides read TGTGCCAGCAAGAGGGAGGGGGGGCTAGCAGGCTATGAGCAGTTCTTC. Protein product: CASKREGGLAGYEQFF.

This chain joins TRBV10-2 and TRBJ2-1, with 9 bases lining up with TRBD2. The CDR3 sequence is 16 residues long. Per the germline V gene, CDR1 is WSHSY and CDR2 is SAAADI. V shed 4 bases and J 7 bases; nucleotides not matched to a gene: 11. The CDR3 spells CASSGVLAGGWNEQFF. CDR3 in DNA: TGCGCCAGCAGTGGGGTCTTGGCGGGAGGGTGGAATGAGCAGTTCTTC.

J is TRBJ2-1 and V is TRBV6-5; no definite D call. V lost 2 bases, J lost 5 bases, and 7 bases lay in between. The V gene's germline CDR1 is MNHEY and CDR2 SVGAGI. The CDR3 has 13 residues. The CDR3 region has the DNA TGTGCCAGCAGTTACCAGGAAAACAATGAGCAGTTCTTC. Encoded protein: CASSYQENNEQFF.

The chain carries TRBV10-3 and TRBJ2-1; 10 nucleotides align to TRBD1. The CDR3 is 16 amino acids. Germline V gene data show CDR1 as ENHRY and CDR2 as SYGVKD. The ends lost 3 bases at V and 3 bases at J; junction bases unmatched: 5. In DNA, the CDR3 is TGTGCCATCAGTGATCCCCGGACAGGGGGCTACAATGAGCAGTTCTTC. Its protein product is CAISDPRTGGYNEQFF.

V is TRBV11-1 and J is TRBJ2-5; D not certain. CDR3 length: 11 residues. Deletions cut 6 bases from V and 2 bases from J, with 4 bases between. The germline V gene encodes CDR1 SGHAT and CDR2 FQDESV (reference sequence). CDR3 sequence reads: CASRSQETQYF. The CDR3 region has the DNA TGTGCCAGCAGGTCGCAAGAGACCCAGTACTTC.

V and J are TRBV7-2 and TRBJ2-7, with TRBD1 matching over 10 bases. The CDR3 runs 16 residues. Germline V gene sequence: CDR1 SGHTA, CDR2 FQGNSA. Trimming took 1 base from V and 4 from J; bases not matched to a gene: 7. CDR3 protein: CASSLGVGTGEYEQYF. The CDR3 DNA reads TGTGCCAGCAGCTTAGGGGTCGGGACAGGGGAGTACGAGCAGTACTTC.

As for this clone: One end of the junction does not line up with germline, which may come from a read error. This sequence joins TRBV7-2 and TRBJ2-2, with D maybe TRBD2 (6 bases). Per germline, CDR1 SGHTA and CDR2 FQGNSA. The CDR3 spans 16 residues. The CDR3 nucleotides are TGTGCCAGCAGCACCGGTCGTGGAGGGAACGCCGGGGAGCTGTTTTTT. Amino acid sequence: CASSTGRGGNAGELFF.

This clone was seen more than once but under ten times. The gene calls are TRBV6-5 and TRBJ1-2; D is perhaps TRBD1 (5 bases). Per germline, CDR1 MNHEY and CDR2 SVGAGI. The CDR3 runs to 12 residues. Trimming shortened V by 5 bases and J by 7 bases, and 11 bases separated the two germline ends. In DNA, the CDR3 is TGTGCCAGCAGTGAAGGCAGGGCTGGCTACACCTTC. Translation: CASSEGRAGYTF.

This clone was counted a few times. The rearrangement uses TRBV29-1 and TRBJ2-3, with TRBD1 identical over 10 bases. CDR1 SQVTM and CDR2 ANQGSEA come from the germline V gene. The CDR3 runs 13 residues. Unmatched junction bases numbered 3, after V lost 6 bases and J lost 3 bases. The CDR3 here is CSVAGQGTDTQYF. CDR3 DNA: TGCAGCGTCGCGGGACAGGGGACAGATACGCAGTATTTT.

DNA of the CDR3: TGTGCCAGTAGGGACAGGGGTGCAACTAATGAAAAACTGTTTTTT. Encoded protein: CASRDRGATNEKLFF. The genes are TRBV19 and TRBJ1-4; TRBD1 matches 9 bases. The CDR3 contains 15 residues. J lost 0 bases, V lost 6 bases, and 2 bases had no gene match. CDR1 and CDR2 from the germline V gene are LNHDA and SQIVND (reference sequence).

This clone was seen a few times. V and J are TRBV2 and TRBJ2-1, with TRBD1 as a possible D gene (5 bases). V lost 6 bases to trimming and J lost 6 bases, with 15 bases between them. Per germline, CDR1 SNHLY and CDR2 FYNNEI. The CDR3 covers 14 residues. CDR3 sequence (DNA): TGTGCCAGCAGCGGACCCTCAAGGGGCAATGAGCAGTTCTTC. It is translated as CASSGPSRGNEQFF.

This rearrangement joins TRBV18 to TRBJ2-1, with TRBD1 identical over 9 bases. The CDR3 is 16 residues long. Per germline, CDR1 KGHSH and CDR2 LQKENI. Germline trimming cut 3 bases from V and 7 bases from J; bases unmatched to any gene: 10. CDR3 in DNA: TGTGCCAGCTCACCGACGACAGGGGGATTGGGGAATGAGCAGTTCTTC. This codes for CASSPTTGGLGNEQFF.

The rearrangement uses TRBV15 and TRBJ2-3; 8 nucleotides line up with TRBD2. This CDR3 region has 16 residues. V lost 3 bases and J lost 2; bases outside the gene matches: 7. CDR1 and CDR2 (germline): LNHNV, YYDKDF (reference sequence). For the CDR3, the DNA is TGTGCCACCAGCAGGAAACTAGCGGCAAACACAGATACGCAGTATTTT. Its translation: CATSRKLAANTDTQYF.

This clone appeared a few times. This sample includes further DNA sequences coding for the same CDR3. The J gene is TRBJ2-7, the V gene TRBV5-6; D call uncertain. Germline V lookup: CDR1 SGHDT, CDR2 YYEEEE. V lost 2 bases, J lost 3 bases, and 6 bases lay in between. CDR3 length: 12 amino acids. The CDR3 DNA reads as TGTGCCAGCAGCTTCACCGGCTACGAGCAGTACTTC. Its protein product is CASSFTGYEQYF.

This chain joins TRBV28 and TRBJ2-1, with 9 bases matching TRBD1. Losses at the gene ends were 6 bases for V and 4 bases for J; bases not matched to a gene: 7. The germline CDR1 and CDR2 sequences are MDHEN and SYDVKM. This CDR3 comprises 15 residues. The CDR3 spells CASRLQGALYNEQFF. CDR3 sequence (DNA): TGTGCCAGCAGGTTACAGGGGGCTCTATACAATGAGCAGTTCTTC.

The rearrangement joins TRBV7-2 to TRBJ2-1, with 8 bases identical to TRBD2. This CDR3 region has 14 residues. Germline CDR1 is SGHTA and CDR2 is FQGNSA. V shed 2 bases, J shed 7 bases, and the junction held 4 bases outside the gene matches. The CDR3 bases are TGTGCCAGCAGCTTACAAGCGGGAGCGAATGAGCAGTTCTTC. Translated, it gives CASSLQAGANEQFF. Full variable domain (outside the CDR3, taken from reference TRBV7-2 and TRBJ2-1): GAGVSQSPSNKVTEKGKDVELRCDPISGHTALYWYRQSLGQGLEFLIYFQGNSAPDKSGLPSDRFSAERTGGSVSTLTIQRTQQEDSAVYLCASSLQAGANEQFFGPGTRLTVL.

The chain is built from TRBV7-9 and TRBJ2-1, with D possibly being TRBD2 (6 bases). Between the trimmed V and J ends, which lost 5 bases and 6 bases, there was a span of 23 bases. The CDR3 loop spans 17 amino acids. Germline CDR1 and CDR2: SEHNR and FQNEAQ (reference sequence). The CDR3 spells CASSQSPASVWTNEQFF. The CDR3, as DNA: TGTGCCAGCAGCCAAAGCCCCGCTAGCGTCTGGACCAATGAGCAGTTCTTC.

The rearrangement links TRBV15 to TRBJ2-7, with TRBD2 identical over 8 bases. J was trimmed by 0 bases and V by 2 bases; bases with no gene match: 3. The CDR3 covers 15 residues. The V gene's germline CDR1 is LNHNV and CDR2 YYDKDF (reference sequence). The chain's CDR3 is CATSRPGTSSYEQYF. For the CDR3, the DNA is TGTGCCACCAGCAGACCCGGGACTAGCTCCTACGAGCAGTACTTC.